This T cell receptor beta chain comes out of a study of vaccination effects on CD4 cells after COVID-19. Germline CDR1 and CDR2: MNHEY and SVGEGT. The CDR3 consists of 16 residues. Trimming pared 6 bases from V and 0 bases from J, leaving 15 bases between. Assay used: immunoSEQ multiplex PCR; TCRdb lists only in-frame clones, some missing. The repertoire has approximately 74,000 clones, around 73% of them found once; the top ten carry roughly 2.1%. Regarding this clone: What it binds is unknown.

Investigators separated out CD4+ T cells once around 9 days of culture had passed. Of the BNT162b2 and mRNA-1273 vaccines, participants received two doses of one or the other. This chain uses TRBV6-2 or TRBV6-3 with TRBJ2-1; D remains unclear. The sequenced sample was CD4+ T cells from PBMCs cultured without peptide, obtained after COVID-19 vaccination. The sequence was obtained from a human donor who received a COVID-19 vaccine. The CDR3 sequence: CASSSSLLYSYNEQFF. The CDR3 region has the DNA TGTGCCAGCAGCTCTAGTCTCCTGTACTCCTACAATGAGCAGTTCTTC.